This passage covers 20 T cell receptor beta chains from one sample sequenced in a study of cytomegalovirus exposure and HLA in healthy donors. PCR primers comprised 60 Vbeta and 13 Jbeta primers. TCRdb keeps only in-frame clones here, not all; method: immunoSEQ multiplex PCR. Among some 190,000 clones listed, roughly 80% were seen once. The sequenced sample was PBMCs. Source of these receptors: a man between 35 and 55 years old in good health and CMV-seropositive.

This clone has a handful of counts. The gene calls are TRBV7-2 and TRBJ1-1, with D tentatively TRBD1 (5 bases). CDR3 length equals 13 residues. Deletions cut 5 bases from V and 4 bases from J, with 11 bases between. Germline V CDR1 and CDR2: SGHTA, FQGNSA. CDR3 DNA sequence: TGTGCCAGCAGCCCCCAGGGTGGCACTGAAGCTTTCTTT. It translates to CASSPQGGTEAFF.

The chain recombines TRBV28 with TRBJ1-4; the D gene is possibly TRBD1 (6 bases). The CDR3 is made up of 16 amino acids. Germline CDR1 and CDR2: MDHEN and SYDVKM. The V end lost 5 bases, the J end lost 8 bases, and 21 bases lay between the germline ends. CDR3 amino acids: CASSQDSLALKEKLFF. The CDR3 DNA sequence: TGTGCCAGCAGTCAGGACAGTTTGGCTTTAAAAGAAAAACTGTTTTTT.

This rearrangement joins TRBV7-9 to TRBJ2-1; no reliable D call. The CDR3 covers 12 residues. Trimming took 1 base from V and 6 from J, leaving 4 bases between them. CDR1 is SEHNR and CDR2 is FQNEAQ in the germline V gene (reference sequence). In DNA, the CDR3 is TGTGCCAGCAGCTTAGGAGTCAATGAGCAGTTCTTC. As protein: CASSLGVNEQFF. The variable domain in full, with the rest retrieved from reference TRBV7-9 and TRBJ2-1, is DTGVSQNPRHKITKRGQNVTFRCDPISEHNRLYWYRQTLGQGPEFLTYFQNEAQLEKSRLLSDRFSAERPKGSFSTLEIQRTEQGDSAMYLCASSLGVNEQFFGPGTRLTVL.

Of note for this clone: Its ends do not fully match the called genes, so a read error is possible. The chain carries TRBV7-9 and TRBJ2-7; tentatively, D is TRBD1 (6 bases). The germline V gene has CDR1 SEHNR and CDR2 FQNEAQ (reference sequence). The CDR3 runs to 17 residues. In DNA form, the CDR3 reads TGTTCCAGCAGCTCAACAAGGGGGACGGGCATAGGCTATGAACAGTACTTC. It specifies CSSSSTRGTGIGYEQYF.

The chain has TRBV6-1 and TRBJ1-2; tentatively, D is TRBD1 (5 bases). The V gene lost 4 bases and the J gene lost 3 bases, with 12 bases spanning the gap. The CDR3 extends over 14 amino acids. Germline lookup yields CDR1 MNHNS and CDR2 SASEGT. The CDR3 spells CASSGAGQDYGYTF. The CDR3 bases are TGTGCCAGCAGTGGGGCGGGGCAGGACTATGGCTACACCTTC.

CDR3 region: CASSLDGWEQYF. CDR3 sequence (DNA): TGTGCCAGCTCTCTGGACGGGTGGGAGCAGTACTTC. The gene calls are TRBV27 and TRBJ2-5; tentative D call: TRBD2 (5 bases). The CDR3 totals 12 residues. The germline V gene has CDR1 MNHEY and CDR2 SMNVEV (reference sequence). Trimming took off 8 bases at V and 11 bases at J, with 18 bases between the two ends.

The CDR3 spells CASSLTYPKEKLFF. The DNA for the CDR3 is TGTGCCAGCAGTCTAACTTACCCCAAGGAAAAACTGTTTTTT. The V and J genes are TRBV6-1 and TRBJ1-4, with unresolved D. Looked up from germline, CDR1 is MNHNS and CDR2 is SASEGT. Trimming stripped 5 bases from V and 8 bases from J, with 15 bases between. The CDR3 loop spans 14 amino acids.

The sample holds a few counts of this clone. The chain carries TRBV29-1 and TRBJ2-7; D is unclear. Looked up from germline, CDR1 is SQVTM and CDR2 is ANQGSEA. This CDR3 is 11 amino acids long. Trimming took 6 bases from V and 6 from J, leaving 12 bases between them. CDR3 sequence reads: CSVKTSAEQYF. In DNA form, the CDR3 reads TGCAGCGTCAAGACATCAGCCGAGCAGTACTTC.

This clone was counted between two and nine times. J is TRBJ1-1 and V is TRBV9; D is perhaps TRBD1 (5 bases). This CDR3 is 15 amino acids long. Trimming took off 0 bases at V and 2 bases at J, with 11 bases between the two ends. Germline V gene data show CDR1 as SGDLS and CDR2 as YYNGEE. The CDR3 protein is CASSVEGQGNTEAFF. CDR3 nucleotides: TGTGCCAGCAGCGTAGAGGGGCAGGGAAACACTGAAGCTTTCTTT.

This sequence joins TRBV9 and TRBJ2-3, with 8 bases fitting TRBD1. Unmatched junction bases numbered 5, after V lost 3 bases and J lost 5 bases. Germline V gene sequence: CDR1 SGDLS, CDR2 YYNGEE. The CDR3 extends over 14 amino acids. CDR3 sequence (DNA): TGTGCCAGCAGCGCGCAGGGGGCACAAGATACGCAGTATTTT. Protein sequence: CASSAQGAQDTQYF.

The chain is built from TRBV18 and TRBJ1-2; D may be TRBD1 (5 bases). CDR1 is KGHSH and CDR2 is LQKENI in the germline V gene. This CDR3 comprises 14 residues. The V and J ends lost 3 bases and 0 bases respectively, with 8 bases between them. The CDR3 DNA is TGTGCCAGCTCACCGACAGTAGCTAACTATGGCTACACCTTC. Residues: CASSPTVANYGYTF.

The chain is built from TRBV29-1 and TRBJ2-7; 10 positions match TRBD1. Germline values: CDR1 SQVTM, CDR2 ANQGSEA. The trim removed 4 bases at V and 3 bases at J, leaving 0 bases unmatched. The CDR3 runs to 12 residues. The DNA for the CDR3 is TGCAGCGTTGGGGACAGGGGCTACGAGCAGTACTTC. Translating it yields CSVGDRGYEQYF.

This clone was detected a few times. The rearrangement links TRBV5-8 to TRBJ2-1; weak D call: TRBD2 (5 bases). The CDR3 length is 14 residues. Germline V gives CDR1 SGHTS, CDR2 YDEGEE. The V end was cut by 1 base, the J end by 4 bases, with 9 bases between. CDR3 residues: CASSLLGEYNEQFF. As DNA, the CDR3 is TGTGCCAGCAGCTTGTTGGGAGAGTACAATGAGCAGTTCTTC.

The chain uses TRBV2 and TRBJ1-4; a possible D gene is TRBD1 (5 bases). V gave up 1 base and J gave up 14 bases, with 17 bases separating them. The CDR3 consists of 14 residues. Germline V gives CDR1 SNHLY, CDR2 FYNNEI. The CDR3 nucleotides read TGTGCCAGCAGTGAAGGGGGCCATCCCCCAAAGCTGTTTTTT. Protein sequence: CASSEGGHPPKLFF.

This clone was counted a single time. Other DNA sequences in the same sample also yield this CDR3. V gene TRBV19 combines with J gene TRBJ1-5; 7 bases agree with TRBD1. V gave up 5 bases and J gave up 6 bases; unmatched junction bases: 10. The CDR3 length is 15 residues. Per the germline V gene, CDR1 is LNHDA and CDR2 is SQIVND (reference sequence). CDR3 sequence reads: CASSLLGTDGQPQHF. CDR3 coding DNA: TGTGCCAGTAGTCTCCTCGGGACAGACGGTCAGCCCCAGCATTTT.

This chain connects TRBV9 to TRBJ1-6; 9 bases agree with TRBD1. Trimming at V came to 3 bases and at J to 10 bases, leaving 8 bases not matched to a gene. The CDR3 covers 15 residues. Germline V CDR1 and CDR2: SGDLS, YYNGEE. The CDR3 sequence: CASSGGDRATSPLHF. CDR3 coding DNA: TGTGCCAGCAGCGGGGGGGACAGGGCAACCTCACCCCTCCACTTT.

This clone has just a few counts. The V gene is TRBV10-1, the J gene TRBJ2-3, with D perhaps matching TRBD1 (5 bases). The germline V gene has CDR1 WNHNN and CDR2 SYGVQD (reference sequence). The CDR3 contains 13 residues. V was pared by 6 bases and J by 6 bases, with 13 bases between. CDR3 residues: CASSDRLVDTQYF. The CDR3 nucleotides read TGCGCCAGCAGCGACAGACTCGTGGATACGCAGTATTTT.

The gene calls are TRBV9 and TRBJ1-3; tentatively, D is TRBD1 (6 bases). CDR3 size: 15 residues. Germline V lookup: CDR1 SGDLS, CDR2 YYNGEE. Trimming removed 0 bases from V and 8 bases from J, with 15 bases in between. The CDR3 DNA sequence: TGTGCCAGCAGCGTAGAGCCGGACAGCGCCTACACCATATATTTT. It translates to CASSVEPDSAYTIYF.

CDR3 region: CASSLEIGTSIGGYTF. In DNA form, the CDR3 reads TGTGCCAGCAGCCTAGAAATAGGGACAAGCATCGGGGGCTACACCTTC. The chain employs TRBV7-9 and TRBJ1-2; a weak D match, TRBD1 (6 bases). CDR1 SEHNR and CDR2 FQNEAQ come from the germline V gene (reference sequence). V was shortened by 5 bases and J by 8 bases, with 24 bases between the two germline ends. The CDR3 runs 16 residues.

The chain joins TRBV18 to TRBJ2-1; 11 bases line up with TRBD2. Germline values: CDR1 KGHSH, CDR2 LQKENI. There are 14 residues in the CDR3. V was clipped by 5 bases and J by 7 bases; unmatched bases: 4. As DNA, the CDR3 is TGTGCCAGCTCAGATAGCGGGAGGGGGAATGAGCAGTTCTTC. Residues: CASSDSGRGNEQFF. The variable domain in full, with the rest retrieved from reference TRBV18 and TRBJ2-1, is NAGVMQNPRHLVRRRGQEARLRCSPMKGHSHVYWYRQLPEEGLKFMVYLQKENIIDESGMPKERFSAEFPKEGPSILRIQQVVRGDSAAYFCASSDSGRGNEQFFGPGTRLTVL.